Listed below are T cell receptor beta chains from one sample, sequenced in a study of post-analysis software for immune sequencing data. In TCRdb, the PCR reads were re-called with MiXCR into one record per CDR3 protein. Among about 800,000 distinct CDR3 sequences listed, 25% to 30% were seen once. The sequenced sample consisted of blood. These receptors were taken from a girl under 18 with multiple sclerosis. Both conserved end residues are trimmed from each CDR3.

CDR3aa	j_gene	v_gene
ASSQAGLRGDNEQF	TRBJ2-1	TRBV4-2
ASRGRGDRYYEQY	TRBJ2-7	TRBV28
ASRGRGDGYT	TRBJ1-2	TRBV6-6
ASSPRFGTAEQF	TRBJ2-1	TRBV5-1
ASSLDGLQPQH	TRBJ1-5	TRBV12-3/TRBV12-4
ASSWGLAVTYEQY	TRBJ2-7	TRBV7-9
SAQPSGGYQPQH	TRBJ1-5	TRBV20-1
ASSVGWRADEQF	TRBJ2-1	TRBV2
ASSLRTGEVEPSGYT	TRBJ1-2	TRBV28
SVEKPGGYEQY	TRBJ2-7	TRBV29-1
ASRPGTLNYNEQF	TRBJ2-1	TRBV28
ASRPVGSGETQY	TRBJ2-5	TRBV12-3/TRBV12-4
SAGVRDEQF	TRBJ2-1	TRBV20-1
SGGTVAYEQY	TRBJ2-7	TRBV29-1
SAGGSNYGYT	TRBJ1-2	TRBV29-1
ASSLVLGGGTEAF	TRBJ1-1	TRBV7-9
ASTHSRNTEAF	TRBJ1-1	TRBV7-9
ASSFMNTEAF	TRBJ1-1	TRBV28
ASSPGTSGRSDEQF	TRBJ2-1	TRBV18
ASSLLRQNNEQF	TRBJ2-1	TRBV11-2
ASSQDRRGRGNTEAF	TRBJ1-1	TRBV3-1
SAKTSWWDGYT	TRBJ1-2	TRBV20-1